Shown below are 30 T cell receptor beta chains from a single sample sequenced in a study of response to subunit inactivated influenza vaccine. TCRdb analysed the RT-PCR reads with MiXCR anew, one entry per CDR3 protein. The sample consists of 150,000 or so distinct CDR3 sequences, around 10% of them appearing once. The sequenced sample was CD8+ T cells sorted from PBMCs, obtained about 23 months after vaccination. The receptors were gathered from a man between 50 and 75 years old who received an inactivated influenza vaccine.

The chain joins TRBV27 to TRBJ2-7, with D tentatively TRBD1 (5 bases). CDR1 MNHEY and CDR2 SMNVEV come from the germline V gene (reference sequence). Trimming took off 6 bases at V and 3 bases at J, with 18 bases between the two ends. The CDR3 extends over 15 amino acids. CDR3 residues: CASRDLDSSIYEQYF. DNA for the CDR3: TGTGCCAGCAGGGACCTAGACAGTTCCATCTACGAGCAGTACTTC.

The chain links TRBV12-3 or TRBV12-4 to TRBJ2-5; 10 positions agree with TRBD2. The CDR3 loop spans 14 amino acids. Unmatched junction bases numbered 5, after V lost 5 bases and J lost 5 bases. The CDR3 sequence is CASSPGLARETQYF. CDR3 sequence (DNA): TGTGCCAGCAGTCCGGGACTAGCGAGGGAGACCCAGTACTTC.

This clonotype was seen a handful of times. This rearrangement joins TRBV19 to TRBJ1-1; D is undetermined. Germline V gene sequence: CDR1 LNHDA, CDR2 SQIVND (reference sequence). The CDR3 extends over 14 amino acids. Between the trimmed V and J ends, which lost 0 bases and 1 base, there was a span of 6 bases. CDR3 DNA sequence: TGTGCCAGTAGTATAGAATGGGGGAACACTGAAGCTTTCTTT. Protein product: CASSIEWGNTEAFF.

A few counts support this clonotype. The J gene is TRBJ2-1, the V gene TRBV12-3 or TRBV12-4; D uncertain. The V end was cut by 3 bases, the J end by 6 bases, with 15 bases between. The CDR3 is 15 residues long. The CDR3: CASSFLVRTVNEQFF. CDR3 coding DNA: TGTGCCAGCAGTTTCTTGGTAAGAACCGTCAATGAGCAGTTCTTC.

This clonotype was seen only a few times. J is TRBJ2-2 and V is TRBV7-9; no reliable D call. This CDR3 comprises 13 residues. CDR1 and CDR2 from the germline V gene are SEHNR and FQNEAQ (reference sequence). Trimming removed 2 bases at V and 4 bases at J, with 5 bases between. The CDR3 sequence: CASSLLATGELFF. The CDR3 nucleotides are TGTGCCAGCAGCTTATTGGCCACCGGGGAGCTGTTTTTT.

This clonotype showed up just a few times. This chain uses TRBV5-1 with TRBJ1-2; 9 positions match TRBD1. Unmatched junction bases numbered 10, after V lost 4 bases and J lost 6 bases. This CDR3 comprises 15 residues. Germline loops: CDR1 SGHRS, CDR2 YFSETQ. The CDR3 protein is CASSLEAGTGNGYTF. The CDR3 DNA reads TGCGCCAGCAGCCTGGAAGCCGGGACAGGGAATGGCTACACCTTC.

The rearrangement uses TRBV2 and TRBJ1-4, with D uncertain. Trimming removed 7 bases at V and 0 bases at J, with 12 bases between. Germline V gene lookup returns CDR1 SNHLY and CDR2 FYNNEI. The CDR3 has 15 amino acids. The CDR3 DNA reads as TGTGCCAGCAATCGTAACACTGCAACTAATGAAAAACTGTTTTTT. Residues: CASNRNTATNEKLFF.

This clonotype was counted only a few times. The V gene is TRBV12-3 or TRBV12-4, the J gene TRBJ2-3, with 14 nucleotides matching TRBD2. The CDR3 has 17 amino acids. V shed 7 bases and J 2 bases; nucleotides not matched to a gene: 8. The CDR3 here is CASMGLAGALVTDTQYF. CDR3 DNA sequence: TGTGCCAGCATGGGACTAGCGGGGGCCCTCGTCACAGATACGCAGTATTTT.

This clonotype has a handful of counts. The chain employs TRBV4-2 and TRBJ2-7; no clear D. The CDR3 runs to 13 residues. V lost 4 bases and J 6 bases, leaving 13 bases between the germline ends. Germline values: CDR1 LGHNA, CDR2 YNFKEQ. The CDR3 is CASSPGLLCEQYF. As DNA, the CDR3 is TGTGCCAGCAGCCCCGGGCTCCTCTGCGAGCAGTACTTC.

This chain connects TRBV20-1 to TRBJ2-3; D possibly matches TRBD1 or TRBD2 (6 bases each). V gave up 0 bases and J gave up 5 bases, with 15 bases separating them. CDR1 and CDR2 from the germline V gene are DFQATT and SNEGSKA (reference sequence). There are 15 residues in the CDR3. The CDR3 loop is CSARDVGGRIDTQYF. The DNA of the CDR3 is TGCAGTGCTAGAGACGTTGGGGGGCGCATAGATACGCAGTATTTT.

The CDR3 DNA sequence: TGTGCCAGCAGCTCCGACCGACTAGCGGGACAACCCTACGAGCAGTACTTC. It is translated as CASSSDRLAGQPYEQYF. The chain carries TRBV7-9 and TRBJ2-7, with 11 nucleotides matching TRBD2. In germline, CDR1 is SEHNR, CDR2 FQNEAQ (reference sequence). The J segment lost 2 bases and the V segment lost 4 bases, leaving 10 bases of the junction unmatched. This CDR3 is built from 17 residues.

For the CDR3, the DNA is TGCGCCAGCAGCCGGTATTCACAGGGGAACACTGAAGCTTTCTTT. Protein: CASSRYSQGNTEAFF. J is TRBJ1-1 and V is TRBV4-3, with a weak D call TRBD1 (6 bases). Germline V gene data show CDR1 as LGHNA and CDR2 as YSLEER. This CDR3 has 15 residues. Trimming shortened V by 4 bases and J by 1 base, and 13 bases separated the two germline ends.

This clonotype was counted between two and nine times. The gene calls are TRBV12-3 or TRBV12-4 and TRBJ2-5, with 11 bases fitting TRBD2. J was trimmed by 6 bases and V by 11 bases; bases with no gene match: 11. The CDR3 loop spans 14 amino acids. In DNA form, the CDR3 reads TGTGCCTCCACGAATCTAGCGGGAGGAAAGACCCAGTACTTC. Encoded protein: CASTNLAGGKTQYF.

V and J are TRBV15 and TRBJ2-3; 9 nucleotides line up with TRBD2. The germline V gene has CDR1 LNHNV and CDR2 YYDKDF (reference sequence). Trimming at V came to 1 base and at J to 1 base, leaving 12 bases not matched to a gene. CDR3 length: 19 amino acids. CDR3 in amino acids: CATSRGASGALPRTDTQYF. The CDR3 DNA follows: TGTGCCACCAGCAGAGGAGCTAGCGGGGCGTTACCTCGCACAGATACGCAGTATTTT.

The V gene is TRBV6-5, the J gene TRBJ2-2, with TRBD1 matching over 7 bases. CDR1 and CDR2 from the germline V gene are MNHEY and SVGAGI. V lost 1 base, J lost 4 bases, and 3 bases stayed unmatched. The CDR3 consists of 15 residues. The DNA of the CDR3 is TGTGCCAGCAGTTACTATAACAGGGGCACCGGGGAGCTGTTTTTT. The encoded protein is CASSYYNRGTGELFF.

The gene calls are TRBV27 and TRBJ1-6; D is possibly TRBD1 (5 bases). The CDR3 has 15 residues. Germline CDR1 reads MNHEY; CDR2 reads SMNVEV (reference sequence). V was shortened by 3 bases and J by 8 bases, with 14 bases between the two germline ends. The CDR3: CASSLSRRGDSPLHF. CDR3 DNA sequence: TGTGCCAGCAGTTTGTCTCGGAGGGGTGATTCACCCCTCCACTTT.

The chain carries TRBV11-1 and TRBJ2-3; D might be TRBD2 (5 bases). Trimming left V 2 bases short and J 0 bases short, with 18 bases between. The CDR3 covers 18 residues. Germline CDR1 SGHAT, CDR2 FQDESV (reference sequence). CDR3 in DNA: TGTGCCAGCAGCTTATTCTCCCGTGTTACTAGGAGCACAGATACGCAGTATTTT. Translating it yields CASSLFSRVTRSTDTQYF.

This clonotype was seen a handful of times. CDR3 nucleotide sequence: TGTGCCAGCAGTTTTCACTACGGGACGGAGAACACTGAAGCTTTCTTT. Translating gives CASSFHYGTENTEAFF. The chain recombines TRBV12-3 or TRBV12-4 with TRBJ1-1; D might be TRBD1 (5 bases). The CDR3 contains 16 residues. V shed 3 bases and J shed 1 base, with 15 bases lying between them.

The chain recombines TRBV9 with TRBJ2-1, with D maybe TRBD1 (6 bases). V was cut by 4 bases and J by 0 bases, with 17 bases left in between. This CDR3 region has 17 residues. Germline loops: CDR1 SGDLS, CDR2 YYNGEE. CDR3 nucleotide sequence: TGTGCCAGCAGCCCTACCCGGGTAGGGGGCTCCTACAATGAGCAGTTCTTC. Amino acids: CASSPTRVGGSYNEQFF.

In this sample, this clonotype turned up a few times. The chain recombines TRBV12-3 or TRBV12-4 with TRBJ2-3; D is undetermined. V dropped 1 base and J dropped 4 bases, with 6 bases sitting between them. This CDR3 has 13 residues. The CDR3: CASSLGMADTQYF. CDR3 nucleotide sequence: TGTGCCAGCAGTTTAGGGATGGCAGATACGCAGTATTTT.

The rearrangement links TRBV13 to TRBJ1-5, with D maybe TRBD1 (5 bases). The CDR3 has 16 amino acids. V was shortened by 2 bases and J by 0 bases, with 11 bases between the two germline ends. Germline CDR1 and CDR2: PRHDT and FYEKMQ (reference sequence). CDR3 protein: CASSLNKGNSNQPQHF. CDR3 DNA sequence: TGTGCCAGCAGCTTAAATAAGGGGAATAGCAATCAGCCCCAGCATTTT.

This clonotype was seen at least ten times. V and J are TRBV12-3 or TRBV12-4 and TRBJ1-1; D not resolved. CDR3 length: 13 amino acids. V was trimmed by 3 bases and J by 1 base, leaving 6 bases between them. The CDR3 loop is CASSFGENTEAFF. The CDR3 DNA sequence: TGTGCCAGCAGTTTCGGGGAGAACACTGAAGCTTTCTTT.

Details on this clonotype: A single base separates this from a much larger clone, so it may be a read error. The V gene is TRBV11-2, the J gene TRBJ1-5, with a weak D call TRBD1 (6 bases). This CDR3 spans 14 amino acids. CDR1 is SGHAT, CDR2 FQNNGV, per germline. CDR3 residues: CASSPTGGNQPRHF. The CDR3 nucleotides are TGTGCCAGCAGTCCGACAGGCGGCAATCAGCCCCGGCATTTT.

CDR3: CASSYSGGTWSHEQYF. CDR3 coding DNA: TGTGCCAGCAGTTACAGCGGGGGGACGTGGTCCCACGAGCAGTACTTC. The rearrangement joins TRBV6-2 or TRBV6-3 to TRBJ2-7; TRBD2 agrees at 9 bases. The length of the CDR3 is 16 residues. Germline V gives CDR1 MNHEY, CDR2 SVGEGT. J was trimmed by 5 bases and V by 2 bases; bases with no gene match: 10.

The chain carries TRBV9 and TRBJ2-1, with 11 bases matching TRBD2. This CDR3 spans 18 amino acids. The junction had 17 bases not matched to a gene; V was cut back by 0 bases and J by 12 bases. The germline gives CDR1 SGDLS, CDR2 YYNGEE. The chain's CDR3 is CASSVAISPLAGGEGQFF. The CDR3 DNA follows: TGTGCCAGCAGCGTAGCTATATCGCCGCTAGCGGGGGGCGAGGGGCAGTTCTTC.

The rearrangement uses TRBV25-1 and TRBJ2-7; 8 bases fit TRBD2. CDR3 length: 15 amino acids. Trimming took 1 base from V and 4 from J; bases not matched to a gene: 6. The V gene's germline CDR1 is MGHDK and CDR2 SYGVNS. The CDR3, as DNA: TGTGCCAGCAGTGAATCTGGCGGGAGGCAATACGAGCAGTACTTC. Its translation is CASSESGGRQYEQYF.

This clonotype occurred a few times. The chain joins TRBV7-9 to TRBJ2-1; no definite D call. V was clipped by 2 bases and J by 2 bases, with 10 bases between them. The CDR3 loop spans 15 amino acids. Germline CDR1 reads SEHNR; CDR2 reads FQNEAQ (reference sequence). For the CDR3, the DNA is TGTGCCAGCAGCTTAAAGGCCAGACCCTACAATGAGCAGTTCTTC. It specifies CASSLKARPYNEQFF.

This chain links TRBV28 with TRBJ2-7; 10 bases match TRBD2. With V trimmed by 6 bases and J by 3 bases, 11 bases remained unmatched. This CDR3 region has 16 residues. Germline V lookup: CDR1 MDHEN, CDR2 SYDVKM. CDR3 protein: CASRRPGLATFYEQYF. CDR3 nucleotides: TGTGCCAGCAGACGGCCGGGACTAGCGACCTTCTACGAGCAGTACTTC.

The rearrangement links TRBV24-1 to TRBJ2-1, with 11 bases matching TRBD2. The CDR3 is made up of 16 amino acids. Trimming at V came to 3 bases and at J to 4 bases, leaving 4 bases not matched to a gene. Germline CDR1 is KGHDR and CDR2 is SFDVKD. CDR3 sequence reads: CATSDIAGGLYNEQFF. CDR3 DNA sequence: TGTGCCACCAGTGATATAGCGGGGGGGCTGTACAATGAGCAGTTCTTC.

The rearrangement links TRBV4-1 to TRBJ1-1, with a tentative D call TRBD1 (5 bases). CDR3 size: 16 residues. The germline V gene has CDR1 MGHRA and CDR2 YSYEKL. V was cut by 4 bases and J by 1 base, with 16 bases left in between. CDR3 bases: TGCGCCAGCAGCCCACAGCGGAACAGGAGGAACACTGAAGCTTTCTTT. This encodes CASSPQRNRRNTEAFF.